These 18 T cell receptor beta chains were sequenced from one sample in a study of blood T cell repertoires in COVID-19. The table came from immunoSEQ multiplex PCR; TCRdb's copy has only in-frame clones and leaves some out. The sample shows 400,000 or so clones, around 87% of them seen only once. Specimen: PBMCs or T cells enriched from blood (not recorded which). These receptors were taken from a man younger than 40 who had recovered from COVID-19.

The chain links TRBV24-1 to TRBJ1-2; 8 positions agree with TRBD1. The CDR3 contains 15 residues. V lost 3 bases, J lost 5 bases, and 7 bases stayed unmatched. The germline CDR1 and CDR2 sequences are KGHDR and SFDVKD. The CDR3: CATSDPDRDGYGYTF. The CDR3 nucleotides read TGTGCCACCAGTGATCCGGACAGGGATGGGTATGGCTACACCTTC.

The CDR3 here is CATSLDRGGLEQYF. The CDR3 coding sequence is TGTGCCACCTCTCTCGACCGGGGGGGACTCGAGCAGTACTTC. The V gene is TRBV6-5, the J gene TRBJ2-7; 8 bases are a match to TRBD2. CDR1 MNHEY and CDR2 SVGAGI come from the germline V gene. CDR3 length equals 14 residues. Unmatched junction bases numbered 14, after V lost 10 bases and J lost 6 bases.

This rearrangement joins TRBV7-9 to TRBJ2-5, with D perhaps TRBD1 (6 bases). The ends were cut back, 0 bases at V and 5 bases at J, with 13 bases in the middle. The CDR3 sequence is 15 residues long. Germline-derived CDR1 and CDR2 are SEHNR and FQNEAQ (reference sequence). The CDR3 DNA follows: TGTGCCAGCAGCTTAGCTATTAGGGGGTGGGAGACCCAGTACTTC. Protein sequence: CASSLAIRGWETQYF.

This sequence joins TRBV29-1 and TRBJ1-1, with a weak D call TRBD1 (5 bases). CDR1 and CDR2 from the germline V gene are SQVTM and ANQGSEA. The V gene lost 6 bases and the J gene lost 8 bases, with 22 bases spanning the gap. The length of the CDR3 is 14 residues. The CDR3 DNA is TGCAGCGTCCTCGGGGGGGATGATGACCCCGAAGCTTTCTTT. Protein sequence: CSVLGGDDDPEAFF. The full variable domain, in which reference TRBV29-1 and TRBJ1-1 provide the parts outside the CDR3, is SAVISQKPSRDICQRGTSLTIQCQVDSQVTMMFWYRQQPGQSLTLIATANQGSEATYESGFVIDKFPISRPNLTFSTLTVSNMSPEDSSIYLCSVLGGDDDPEAFFGQGTRLTVV.

The CDR3 DNA reads as TGTGCCAGCAGGGTCTACCACCAAGAGACCCAGTACTTC. Translation gives CASRVYHQETQYF. The chain has TRBV28 and TRBJ2-5; D gene uncertain. V was clipped by 6 bases and J by 0 bases, with 8 bases between them. This CDR3 has 13 amino acids. Germline V gene sequence: CDR1 MDHEN, CDR2 SYDVKM.

This CDR3 is CASSWTGVEQYF. DNA for the CDR3: TGTGCCAGCAGTTGGACAGGGGTCGAGCAGTACTTC. This chain links TRBV6-5 with TRBJ2-7; 9 bases agree with TRBD1. V lost 4 bases to trimming and J lost 6 bases; unmatched junction nucleotides: 1. This CDR3 is 12 amino acids long. CDR1 and CDR2 (germline): MNHEY, SVGAGI.

J is TRBJ1-2 and V is TRBV19; 7 positions agree with TRBD1. The V gene's germline CDR1 is LNHDA and CDR2 SQIVND (reference sequence). This CDR3 is built from 15 residues. Germline trimming cut 3 bases from V and 5 bases from J; bases unmatched to any gene: 9. DNA of the CDR3: TGTGCCAGTAGTATCCCGCGACAGGGACCATATGGCTACACCTTC. Encoded protein: CASSIPRQGPYGYTF.

This chain uses TRBV15 with TRBJ1-5; D unclear. CDR1 LNHNV and CDR2 YYDKDF come from the germline V gene (reference sequence). The V end was cut by 6 bases, the J end by 1 base, with 7 bases between. The CDR3 is 13 residues long. The CDR3 DNA reads TGTGCCACCAGTTACACAAGCAATCAGCCCCAGCATTTT. This translates into CATSYTSNQPQHF.

The CDR3 is CASSHPPSGTYNEQFF. CDR3 nucleotides: TGTGCCAGCAGTCACCCCCCTAGCGGGACCTACAATGAGCAGTTCTTC. The chain links TRBV28 to TRBJ2-1; 9 bases are a match to TRBD2. From germline, CDR1 is MDHEN and CDR2 SYDVKM. The V segment lost 5 bases and the J segment 2 bases; nucleotides outside the gene matches: 7. The CDR3 loop spans 16 amino acids.

This rearrangement joins TRBV2 to TRBJ2-5, with 7 bases lining up with TRBD1. The ends lost 5 bases at V and 3 bases at J; junction bases unmatched: 3. CDR3 length: 13 residues. The germline gives CDR1 SNHLY, CDR2 FYNNEI. The CDR3 reads CASSWDSKETQYF. The CDR3 DNA sequence: TGTGCCAGCAGTTGGGACAGTAAAGAGACCCAGTACTTC.

The V and J genes are TRBV3-1 (or the pseudogene TRBV3-2) and TRBJ1-2; D is ambiguous. CDR1 and CDR2 (germline): LGHDT, YNNKEL (reference sequence). CDR3 length: 15 amino acids. Trimming took 3 bases from V and 3 from J, leaving 14 bases between them. The CDR3 bases are TGTGCCAGCAGCCACCACGACGCTGGGCACTATGGCTACACCTTC. Translating gives CASSHHDAGHYGYTF.

The chain joins TRBV29-1 to TRBJ1-1; tentative D call: TRBD1 (5 bases). V gave up 6 bases and J gave up 6 bases, with 11 bases separating them. Germline assignment: CDR1 SQVTM and CDR2 ANQGSEA. The CDR3 spans 11 residues. CDR3 region: CSVTGTPEAFF. As DNA, the CDR3 is TGCAGCGTGACCGGGACTCCTGAAGCTTTCTTT.

The chain has TRBV15 and TRBJ2-2, with D maybe TRBD1 (5 bases). This CDR3 spans 16 amino acids. V was clipped by 2 bases and J by 0 bases, with 10 bases between them. CDR1 is LNHNV and CDR2 is YYDKDF in the germline V gene (reference sequence). The CDR3: CATSRKGAANTGELFF. The CDR3 DNA follows: TGTGCCACCAGCAGAAAAGGGGCTGCGAACACCGGGGAGCTGTTTTTT.

The chain has TRBV7-6 and TRBJ2-1, with D hard to call. The CDR3 contains 12 residues. Germline V gives CDR1 SGHVS, CDR2 FNYEAQ. V was clipped by 6 bases and J by 7 bases, with 10 bases between them. CDR3 DNA: TGTGCCAGCAGTCCCCGGCGGAATGAGCAGTTCTTC. Its translation is CASSPRRNEQFF.

The chain has TRBV10-3 and TRBJ1-6, with D perhaps matching TRBD1 (5 bases). The ends were cut back, 9 bases at V and 4 bases at J, with 13 bases in the middle. The germline gives CDR1 ENHRY, CDR2 SYGVKD. This CDR3 is built from 14 residues. DNA for the CDR3: TGTGCCATGAGGGAGGGGCTGTATAATTCACCCCTCCACTTT. Encoded protein: CAMREGLYNSPLHF.

This clone has just one count. The rearrangement joins TRBV12-3 or TRBV12-4 to TRBJ2-5; no clear D. The CDR3 has 12 amino acids. Trimming removed 5 bases at V and 5 bases at J, with 9 bases between. CDR3 DNA: TGTGCCAGCAGTGGAGTGTCGGAGACCCAGTACTTC. As protein: CASSGVSETQYF.

CDR3 region: CASSLLERNPETQYF. The CDR3 bases are TGCGCCAGCAGCCTTCTGGAGCGAAATCCAGAGACCCAGTACTTC. The rearrangement uses TRBV5-1 and TRBJ2-5; D unclear. This CDR3 comprises 15 residues. The germline V gene has CDR1 SGHRS and CDR2 YFSETQ. The V end was cut by 4 bases, the J end by 4 bases, with 17 bases between.

CDR3 DNA sequence: TGTGCCAGTCTCCGGGACTCAATTTTTAGCACAGATACGCAGTATTTT. Protein: CASLRDSIFSTDTQYF. J is TRBJ2-3 and V is TRBV2, with D perhaps TRBD2 (6 bases). The germline CDR1 and CDR2 sequences are SNHLY and FYNNEI. Trimming took off 9 bases at V and 0 bases at J, with 19 bases between the two ends. There are 16 residues in the CDR3.